This T cell receptor beta chain was identified during a study of T-cell memory formation after mild COVID-19. This CDR3 is built from 11 residues. The V end was cut by 2 bases, the J end by 9 bases, with 5 bases between. The germline V gene encodes CDR1 SEHNR and CDR2 FQNEAQ (reference sequence). TCRdb re-analysed the 5' RACE reads in MiXCR, keeping a single row per CDR3 protein. The sample has around 200,000 distinct CDR3 sequences; under 12% are singletons. The chain links TRBV7-9 to TRBJ1-3; D uncertain. The specimen was PBMCs or a T cell subset sorted from them (not recorded which). The clonotype originates from a man younger than 35 who had mild COVID-19 (a few samples of this study predate the infection). Cell type and time point are not known. The CDR3 is CASSLWGTIYF. As DNA, the CDR3 is TGTGCCAGCAGCTTATGGGGCACCATATATTTT. Full variable domain (outside the CDR3, taken from reference TRBV7-9 and TRBJ1-3): DTGVSQNPRHKITKRGQNVTFRCDPISEHNRLYWYRQTLGQGPEFLTYFQNEAQLEKSRLLSDRFSAERPKGSFSTLEIQRTEQGDSAMYLCASSLWGTIYFGEGSWLTVV.